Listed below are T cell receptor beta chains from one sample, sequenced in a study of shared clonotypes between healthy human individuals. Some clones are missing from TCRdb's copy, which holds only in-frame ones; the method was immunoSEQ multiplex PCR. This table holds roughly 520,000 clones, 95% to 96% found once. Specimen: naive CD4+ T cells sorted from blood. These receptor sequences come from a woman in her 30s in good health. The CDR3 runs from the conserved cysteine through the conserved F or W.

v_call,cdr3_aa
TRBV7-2,CASSLVVLDPNQPQHF
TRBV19,CASSRRSNQPQHF
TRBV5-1,CASSLPAPTGTDTQYF
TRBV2,CASKGGVRDRREQYF
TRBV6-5,CASSYSNRGRTEAFF
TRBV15,CATSRVGGTGHSYEQYF
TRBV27,CASALIHVSRIRGNTIYF
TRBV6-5,CASSFGLSLHEQFF
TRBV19,CASSPGQANQPQHF
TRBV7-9,CASSLRQNTGELFF
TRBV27,CASSPTGTGFNEQYF
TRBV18,CASSVSADTQYF
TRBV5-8,CASSLGAGGRPTTDTQYF
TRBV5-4,CASSLDLAGEYEQYF
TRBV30,CAWSGTDEQYF
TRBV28,CASSLFTGVSETQYF
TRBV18,CASSPPPGQGSGDTF
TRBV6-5,CASRDNGGGQPQHF
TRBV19,CASSIGRDRGNQPQHF
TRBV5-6,CASSLGQGGYGYTF
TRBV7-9,CASSQKSSRDKTYEQYF
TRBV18,CASSKGQGETQYF
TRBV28,CASSLDSAKNIQYF
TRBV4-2,CASSLRLADLAKNIQYF
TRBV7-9,CASSPDWETDYLF
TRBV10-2,CASSAASGRPEQFF
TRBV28,CASSWSAHTEAFF
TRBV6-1,CASSPGRPNTEAFF
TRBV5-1,CASTPGGRYEQYF
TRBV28,CASSFSGRTTSNQPQHF
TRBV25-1,CASSEWGRANNNEQFF
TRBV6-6,CASSYETGVTEAFF
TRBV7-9,CASSDLAGGLSGANVLTF
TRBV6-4,CASSDSNSLRTGELFF
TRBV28,CASSLGVLAGTYEQYF
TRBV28,CASSLPGLLNEQFF
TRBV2,CASRGAAGNTEAFF
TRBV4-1,CASSQPSGRVYEQYF
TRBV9,CASSVGAGIDNEQFF
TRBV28,CASSLGQSFSGANVLTF
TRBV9,CASSALTGTGNYGYTF
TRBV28,CASSWSGSGYQETQYF
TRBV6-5,CASSPDREGTEAFF
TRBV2,CASRSIAAAGGYTF
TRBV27,CASSSPPRRTGELFF
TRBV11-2,CASSRLPSGEQFF
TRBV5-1,CASSTTGTAWDEQYF
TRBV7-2,CASSLGLAGVDEQYF
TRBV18,CASSPGPGTEAFF
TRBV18,CASSPQGTGGFTEAFF
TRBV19,CASTGGSSYNEQFF
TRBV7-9,CASSLHPKAFF
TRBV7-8,CASSPKDGGNQPQHF
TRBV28,CASSKHGTASRYYEQYF
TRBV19,CASSMGRGDTQYF
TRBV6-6,CASSYRRERADTQYF
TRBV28,CASSRPPGAQPQHF
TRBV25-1,CASSEFKEHTIYF
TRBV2,CASSEDITGEQFF